This TCR beta chain came from a study of yellow fever vaccine responses in identical twins. In TCRdb, the RT-PCR reads were re-called with MiXCR into one record per CDR3 protein. The data contain thousands of distinct CDR3 sequences, about 83% of them singletons. The germline CDR1 and CDR2 sequences are SGDLS and YYNGEE. The CDR3 is made up of 15 amino acids. V was shortened by 0 bases and J by 6 bases, with 16 bases between the two germline ends. The TCR sequence derives from a young woman who received the yellow fever vaccine. The source was T cells from blood (PBMCs), unsorted or a sorted subset (not recorded which), collected before or after yellow fever vaccination (not recorded which). The rearrangement uses TRBV9 and TRBJ2-7; D possibly matches TRBD1 or TRBD2 (5 bases each). The CDR3 coding sequence is TGTGCCAGCAGCGTAGAAGGTGAGGGGAGTTTCGAGCAGTACTTC. This codes for CASSVEGEGSFEQYF.